This note documents a single T cell receptor beta chain sequence. These data originate in a study of blood T cell repertoires in COVID-19. Study context: The samples span acute and convalescent COVID-19 from the United States, Italy and Spain. From T cells, B-cell-depleted T cells, or PBMCs came the material, which was cDNA or gDNA.

Generated by immunoSEQ multiplex PCR, the TCRdb table keeps only in-frame clones and is missing some. The sample lists about 190,000 clones; 60% to 80% were seen once. Germline V lookup: CDR1 MDHEN, CDR2 SYDVKM. V dropped 6 bases and J dropped 5 bases, with 14 bases sitting between them. The CDR3 covers 13 residues. The specimen sequenced was peripheral blood. This TCR was recovered from a woman in her 70s with acute or convalescent COVID-19. The genes are TRBV28 and TRBJ2-7, with D maybe TRBD1 (5 bases). The DNA of the CDR3 is TGTGCCAGCAGACCTGTCTTAGGGGACGAGCAGTACTTC. This gives the protein CASRPVLGDEQYF.